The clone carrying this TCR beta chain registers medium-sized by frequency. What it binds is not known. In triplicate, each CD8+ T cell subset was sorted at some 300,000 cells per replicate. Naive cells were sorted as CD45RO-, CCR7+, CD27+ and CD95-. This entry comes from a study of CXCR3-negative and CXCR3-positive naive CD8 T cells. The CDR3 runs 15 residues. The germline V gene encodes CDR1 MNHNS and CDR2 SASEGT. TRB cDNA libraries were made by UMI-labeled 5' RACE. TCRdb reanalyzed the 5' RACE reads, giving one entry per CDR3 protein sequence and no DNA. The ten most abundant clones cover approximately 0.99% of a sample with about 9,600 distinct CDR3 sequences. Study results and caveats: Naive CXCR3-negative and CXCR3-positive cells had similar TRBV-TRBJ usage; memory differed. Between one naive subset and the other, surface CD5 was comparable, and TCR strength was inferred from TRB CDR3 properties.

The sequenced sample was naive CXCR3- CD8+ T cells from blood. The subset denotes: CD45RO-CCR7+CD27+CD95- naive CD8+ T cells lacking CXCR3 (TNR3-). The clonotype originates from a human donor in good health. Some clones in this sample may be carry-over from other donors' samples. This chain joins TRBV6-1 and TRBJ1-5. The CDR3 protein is CASSVVEGSNQPQHF.